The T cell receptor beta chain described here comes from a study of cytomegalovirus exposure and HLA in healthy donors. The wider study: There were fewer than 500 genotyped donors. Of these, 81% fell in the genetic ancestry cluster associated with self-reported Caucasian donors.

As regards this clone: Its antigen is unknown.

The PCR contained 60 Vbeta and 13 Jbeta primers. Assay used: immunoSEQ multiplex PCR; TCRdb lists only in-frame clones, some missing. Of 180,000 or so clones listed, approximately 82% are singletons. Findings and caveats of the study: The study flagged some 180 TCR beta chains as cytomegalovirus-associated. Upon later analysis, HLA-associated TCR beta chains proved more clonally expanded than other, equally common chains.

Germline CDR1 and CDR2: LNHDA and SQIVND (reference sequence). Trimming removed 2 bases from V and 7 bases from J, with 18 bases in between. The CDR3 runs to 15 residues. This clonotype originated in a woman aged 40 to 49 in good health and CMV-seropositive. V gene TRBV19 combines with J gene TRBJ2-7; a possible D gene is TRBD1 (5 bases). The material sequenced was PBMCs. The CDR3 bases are TGTGCCAGTAGTATAAACCCGCAGGGTCCAACTGAGCAGTACTTC. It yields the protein CASSINPQGPTEQYF. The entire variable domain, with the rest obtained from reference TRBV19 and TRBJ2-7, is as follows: DGGITQSPKYLFRKEGQNVTLSCEQNLNHDAMYWYRQDPGQGLRLIYYSQIVNDFQKGDIAEGYSVSREKKESFPLTVTSAQKNPTAFYLCASSINPQGPTEQYFGPGTRLTVT.